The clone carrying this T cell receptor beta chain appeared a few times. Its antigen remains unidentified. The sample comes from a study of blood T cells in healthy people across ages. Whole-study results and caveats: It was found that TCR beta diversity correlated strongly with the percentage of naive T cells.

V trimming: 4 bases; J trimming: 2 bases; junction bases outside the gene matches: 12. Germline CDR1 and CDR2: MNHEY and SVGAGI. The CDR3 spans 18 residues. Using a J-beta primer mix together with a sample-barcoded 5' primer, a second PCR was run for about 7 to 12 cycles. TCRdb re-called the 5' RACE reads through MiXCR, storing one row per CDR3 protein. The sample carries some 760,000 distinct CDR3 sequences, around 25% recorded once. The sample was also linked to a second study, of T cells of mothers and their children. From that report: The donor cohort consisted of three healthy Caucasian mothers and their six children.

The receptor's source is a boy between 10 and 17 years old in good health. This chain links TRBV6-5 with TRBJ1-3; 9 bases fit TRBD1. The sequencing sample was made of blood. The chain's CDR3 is CASSWDRVYLGAGNTIYF. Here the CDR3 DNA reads TGTGCCAGCAGTTGGGACAGGGTTTATTTGGGAGCTGGAAACACCATATATTTT.